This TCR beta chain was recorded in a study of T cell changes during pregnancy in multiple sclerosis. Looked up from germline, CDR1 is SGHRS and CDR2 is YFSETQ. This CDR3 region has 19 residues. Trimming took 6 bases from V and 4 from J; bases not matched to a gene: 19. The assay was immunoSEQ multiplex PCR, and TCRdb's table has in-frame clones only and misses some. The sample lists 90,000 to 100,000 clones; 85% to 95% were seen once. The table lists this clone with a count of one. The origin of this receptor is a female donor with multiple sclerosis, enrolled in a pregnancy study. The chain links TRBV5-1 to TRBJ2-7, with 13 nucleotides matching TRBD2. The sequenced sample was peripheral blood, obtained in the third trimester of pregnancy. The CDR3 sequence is CASTPRAGTSGIQRYEQYF. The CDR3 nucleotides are TGCGCCAGCACCCCGAGAGCCGGGACTAGCGGGATTCAACGGTACGAGCAGTACTTC.